This entry lists 19 T cell receptor beta chains sequenced from one sample in a study of T-cell memory formation after mild COVID-19 (dated by TCRdb to about 2021). Library construction relied on 5' RACE. The data were produced on an Illumina NovaSeq 6000. The public reads were run again by TCRdb, first through fastp at Q25 and then through MiXCR, and only productive beta chains were kept. Duplicate CDR3 protein sequences are folded into a single record with the most common DNA and genes. Recorded for this sample are about 150,000 distinct CDR3 sequences; 6% to 7% of them occurred a single time. The top ten clonotypes cover 2% to 2.5% of the sample. Source material: PBMCs or a T cell subset sorted from them (not recorded which). These receptor sequences come from an adult woman who had mild COVID-19 (a few samples of this study predate the infection). The sample titles of this study are shuffled in the database, so cell type and time point are left out; the donor was told from shared clones.

The chain combines TRBV27 with TRBJ2-6; D perhaps matches TRBD1 (6 bases). Germline-derived CDR1 and CDR2 are MNHEY and SMNVEV (reference sequence). The V end lost 2 bases, the J end lost 1 base, and 21 bases lay between the germline ends. The CDR3 is made up of 20 amino acids. In DNA form, the CDR3 reads TGTGCCAGCAGTTTAACCAGGGGAAGGCCCACAGGATCTGGGGCCAACGTCCTGACTTTC. Residues: CASSLTRGRPTGSGANVLTF.

This clonotype was observed a few times. The CDR3 protein is CASSQDSFSSYEQYF. The CDR3 DNA follows: TGTGCCAGCAGCCAAGACTCCTTCAGCTCCTACGAGCAGTACTTC. The chain combines TRBV4-2 with TRBJ2-7; no definite D call. V shed 0 bases and J shed 0 bases, with 9 bases lying between them. CDR3 length equals 15 residues. Germline V gene data show CDR1 as LGHNA and CDR2 as YNFKEQ.

The chain is built from TRBV7-6 and TRBJ2-7; the D gene is possibly TRBD2 (5 bases). V was clipped by 5 bases and J by 0 bases, with 17 bases between them. Looked up from germline, CDR1 is SGHVS and CDR2 is FNYEAQ. The CDR3 length is 16 residues. In DNA, the CDR3 is TGTGCCAGCAGCCCCCCCCCGGGGTTCGGCTCCTACGAGCAGTACTTC. Encoded protein: CASSPPPGFGSYEQYF.

Many counts were recorded for this clonotype. V and J are TRBV6-5 and TRBJ2-2, with 9 nucleotides matching TRBD2. The CDR3 covers 19 residues. The germline CDR1 and CDR2 sequences are MNHEY and SVGAGI. V was clipped by 5 bases and J by 3 bases; unmatched bases: 16. The CDR3 DNA is TGTGCCAGCAGTAACCCGAAAAATAAGCGGGGGGCCTACACCGGGGAGCTGTTTTTT. Amino acid sequence: CASSNPKNKRGAYTGELFF.

This clonotype was recorded many times. The rearrangement links TRBV12-3 or TRBV12-4 to TRBJ2-1; D possibly matches TRBD1 or TRBD2 (5 bases each). Between the trimmed V and J ends, which lost 7 bases and 4 bases, there was a span of 14 bases. This CDR3 spans 14 amino acids. In DNA, the CDR3 is TGTGCCAGCACTTACCGGGACCTATACAATGAGCAGTTCTTC. Encoded protein: CASTYRDLYNEQFF.

In this sample, this clonotype turned up many times. The chain recombines TRBV29-1 with TRBJ2-3; a possible D gene is TRBD1 (6 bases). Looked up from germline, CDR1 is SQVTM and CDR2 is ANQGSEA. The CDR3 totals 13 residues. V gave up 4 bases and J gave up 2 bases, with 10 bases separating them. For the CDR3, the DNA is TGCAGCGTTGTCGGACAGACCACAGATACGCAGTATTTT. Translating it yields CSVVGQTTDTQYF.

The sample holds many counts of this clonotype. This chain connects TRBV25-1 to TRBJ2-2; TRBD2 matches at 9 bases. Germline loops: CDR1 MGHDK, CDR2 SYGVNS. J was trimmed by 4 bases and V by 6 bases; bases with no gene match: 3. This CDR3 is 14 amino acids long. CDR3 sequence: CASRGGGGTGELFF. CDR3 DNA sequence: TGTGCCAGCAGAGGCGGGGGGGGCACCGGGGAGCTGTTTTTT.

As regards this clonotype: Germline and junction disagree at one end, which may indicate a read error. The V and J genes are TRBV7-2 and TRBJ1-1; tentatively, D is TRBD1 (5 bases). The CDR3 length is 15 residues. Germline CDR1 SGHTA, CDR2 FQGNSA. The DNA of the CDR3 is TGTGCCAGCAGCTTAGGAGCAGGGTTGAACACTGAAGCTTACTTT. It yields the protein CASSLGAGLNTEAYF.

This clonotype was seen a handful of times. The chain combines TRBV5-5 with TRBJ2-7; D is unresolved. The germline V and J ends were trimmed by 0 bases and 3 bases, with 7 bases remaining between them. The CDR3 totals 13 residues. The germline V gene has CDR1 SGHKS and CDR2 YYEKEE (reference sequence). CDR3 in amino acids: CASSLVPVYEQYF. CDR3 in DNA: TGTGCCAGCAGCTTGGTCCCGGTCTACGAGCAGTACTTC.

This clonotype was detected many times. This chain connects TRBV10-3 to TRBJ2-5; unclear D gene. The CDR3 covers 14 residues. V lost 2 bases and J lost 1, with 8 bases in between. In germline, CDR1 is ENHRY, CDR2 SYGVKD. CDR3 sequence reads: CAISEGQLQETQYF. CDR3 bases: TGTGCCATCAGTGAGGGGCAGCTCCAAGAGACCCAGTACTTC.

This clonotype has a count of ten or more. J is TRBJ2-5 and V is TRBV20-1; the D gene is possibly TRBD2 (5 bases). V was cut by 7 bases and J by 4 bases, with 16 bases left in between. This CDR3 region has 13 residues. CDR1 and CDR2 (germline): DFQATT, SNEGSKA (reference sequence). CDR3 in DNA: TGCAGTGTTGAGACCGGGGTGGCAGAGACCCAGTACTTC. Translation gives CSVETGVAETQYF.

This chain links TRBV12-3 or TRBV12-4 with TRBJ2-1; 8 positions agree with TRBD1. The CDR3 contains 15 residues. V was clipped by 6 bases and J by 9 bases; unmatched bases: 13. The CDR3 region is CASRQQGAGSGEQFF. CDR3 coding DNA: TGTGCCAGCAGGCAGCAGGGGGCTGGTAGCGGTGAGCAGTTCTTC.

In this sample, this clonotype turned up many times. This rearrangement joins TRBV5-1 to TRBJ2-2; D unclear. The CDR3 covers 15 residues. V was pared by 4 bases and J by 3 bases, with 13 bases between. CDR1 and CDR2 from the germline V gene are SGHRS and YFSETQ. CDR3 region: CASSETGRDTGELFF. CDR3 DNA: TGCGCCAGCAGCGAGACCGGACGGGACACCGGGGAGCTGTTTTTT.

This clonotype was found many times. V is TRBV6-5 and J is TRBJ1-6; 10 nucleotides agree with TRBD1. V trimming: 6 bases; J trimming: 7 bases; junction bases outside the gene matches: 6. CDR1 and CDR2 (germline): MNHEY, SVGAGI. The CDR3 runs to 15 residues. The DNA for the CDR3 is TGTGCCAGCAGCTACGACAGGGGGCACAATTCACCCCTCCACTTT. Translating gives CASSYDRGHNSPLHF.

About this clonotype itself: It may be a read error: a sequence one base away is much more abundant. J is TRBJ2-5 and V is TRBV7-9; 12 positions agree with TRBD2. The CDR3 length is 17 residues. J lost 5 bases, V lost 4 bases, and 11 bases had no gene match. Germline-derived CDR1 and CDR2 are SEHNR and FQNEAQ (reference sequence). The CDR3 coding sequence is TGTGCCAGCAGCTCTCATCTAGCGGGAGGGCCTCACGAGACCCAGTACTTC. As protein: CASSSHLAGGPHETQYF.

The chain uses TRBV6-2 or TRBV6-3 and TRBJ1-2; no definite D call. Germline CDR1 is MNHEY and CDR2 is SVGEGT. The CDR3 has 15 residues. Trimming removed 6 bases at V and 3 bases at J, with 17 bases between. CDR3 amino acids: CASSSAHGGHYGYTF. DNA for the CDR3: TGTGCCAGCAGCAGCGCCCACGGCGGCCACTATGGCTACACCTTC.

The chain recombines TRBV6-5 with TRBJ2-5; TRBD2 is a possible D gene (5 bases). The CDR3 is made up of 15 amino acids. V shed 0 bases and J shed 5 bases, with 13 bases lying between them. Germline CDR1 and CDR2: MNHEY and SVGAGI. The CDR3 DNA is TGTGCCAGCAGTTACTCGAGGGTAGGAGTTGAGACCCAGTACTTC. Translating gives CASSYSRVGVETQYF.

This clonotype was seen at least ten times. CDR3 amino acids: CASSSLAGGNTGELFF. As DNA, the CDR3 is TGTGCCAGCAGCTCTCTAGCGGGAGGGAACACCGGGGAGCTGTTTTTT. The rearrangement links TRBV12-3 or TRBV12-4 to TRBJ2-2; 11 nucleotides line up with TRBD2. J was trimmed by 1 base and V by 6 bases; bases with no gene match: 4. The CDR3 consists of 16 residues.

This clonotype has at least ten counts. The rearrangement uses TRBV18 and TRBJ2-2, with D unresolved. The germline gives CDR1 KGHSH, CDR2 LQKENI. Between the trimmed V and J ends, which lost 3 bases and 3 bases, there was a span of 5 bases. The CDR3 contains 13 residues. CDR3 DNA sequence: TGTGCCAGCTCACCTGATTACACCGGGGAGCTGTTTTTT. Translated, it gives CASSPDYTGELFF.